Below are 31 T cell receptor beta chains sequenced from a single sample in a study of blood T cell repertoires in COVID-19. Here immunoSEQ multiplex PCR was the method, and the copy in TCRdb shows in-frame clones only, minus some. The sample lists almost 35,000 clones; about 80% were seen once. Sequencing was performed on peripheral blood. Receptors originate from an elderly man with acute or convalescent COVID-19.

J is TRBJ2-7 and V is TRBV4-1; TRBD2 agrees at 11 bases. This CDR3 is 17 amino acids long. CDR1 and CDR2 from the germline V gene are MGHRA and YSYEKL. V shed 2 bases, J shed 2 bases, and the junction held 8 bases outside the gene matches. CDR3 nucleotides: TGCGCCAGCAGCCAACGATATAGCGGGGGGGTCACCTACGAGCAGTACTTC. Its protein is CASSQRYSGGVTYEQYF.

The V call is TRBV4-3, the J call TRBJ2-2; possible D gene TRBD2, 5 bases. V gave up 1 base and J gave up 8 bases, with 20 bases separating them. Germline V gene data show CDR1 as LGHNA and CDR2 as YSLEER. This CDR3 comprises 17 residues. CDR3 DNA sequence: TGCGCCAGCAGCCAAGGGGCGGGCGGAACCAAGCCGGGGGAGCTGTTTTTT. Its protein is CASSQGAGGTKPGELFF.

The chain couples TRBV21-1 to TRBJ2-7; the table's D call TRBD1 went unverified against the DNA. TRBV21-1 is classified as a pseudogene. This CDR3 has 14 residues. The CDR3 protein is CASSNGQGAYEQYF. The DNA for the CDR3 is TGTGCCAGCAGCAACGGACAGGGGGCCTACGAGCAGTACTTC.

This chain connects TRBV7-2 to TRBJ2-5; 8 nucleotides line up with TRBD2. The germline CDR1 and CDR2 sequences are SGHTA and FQGNSA. This CDR3 is built from 16 residues. J lost 6 bases, V lost 5 bases, and 14 bases had no gene match. CDR3 region: CASSPGPGTRKKTQYF. DNA of the CDR3: TGTGCCAGCAGCCCCGGACCCGGGACTAGAAAGAAGACCCAGTACTTC.

The genes are TRBV2 and TRBJ2-5; TRBD2 matches 10 bases. The CDR3 is 15 residues long. V lost 5 bases, J lost 5 bases, and 8 bases stayed unmatched. Germline loops: CDR1 SNHLY, CDR2 FYNNEI. CDR3 sequence reads: CASSNQREGRETQYF. The DNA of the CDR3 is TGTGCCAGCAGTAATCAGCGGGAGGGCCGGGAGACCCAGTACTTC.

The chain is built from TRBV9 and TRBJ1-2; the match to TRBD1 covers 9 bases. CDR3 size: 16 residues. After removal of 3 bases from V and 4 bases from J, the junction contained 10 bases not matched to a gene. Germline V gene lookup returns CDR1 SGDLS and CDR2 YYNGEE. The CDR3 sequence: CASSGDRGGEGYGYTF. The DNA for the CDR3 is TGTGCCAGCAGCGGAGACAGGGGGGGAGAAGGCTATGGCTACACCTTC. The variable domain in full, completed from reference TRBV9 and TRBJ1-2, reads DSGVTQTPKHLITATGQRVTLRCSPRSGDLSVYWYQQSLDQGLQFLIQYYNGEERAKGNILERFSAQQFPDLHSELNLSSLELGDSALYFCASSGDRGGEGYGYTFGSGTRLTVV.

The J gene is TRBJ2-7, the V gene TRBV7-2; 9 bases are shared with TRBD2. Germline loops: CDR1 SGHTA, CDR2 FQGNSA. CDR3 length: 15 residues. V lost 5 bases and J lost 2; bases outside the gene matches: 7. For the CDR3, the DNA is TGTGCCAGCAGCCCGCGGGGGGGGGAGCCCTACGAGCAGTACTTC. Translation gives CASSPRGGEPYEQYF.

This clone was detected only a few times. This chain joins TRBV6-1 and TRBJ2-3, with D possibly matching TRBD1 (6 bases). Germline V CDR1 and CDR2: MNHNS, SASEGT. This CDR3 has 17 amino acids. Trimming shortened V by 2 bases and J by 8 bases, and 23 bases separated the two germline ends. This chain's CDR3 is CASSEYRSGRMGATQYF. The CDR3 DNA reads TGTGCCAGCAGTGAATATCGGAGCGGTCGAATGGGGGCTACGCAGTATTTT.

This clone was observed a few times. The CDR3 coding sequence is TGTGCCAGCAGCTATACTAGCACTTTCTACGAGCAGTACTTC. Translation: CASSYTSTFYEQYF. The chain combines TRBV7-9 with TRBJ2-7; D may be TRBD2 (6 bases). Germline-derived CDR1 and CDR2 are SEHNR and FQNEAQ (reference sequence). The CDR3 length is 14 residues. The germline V and J ends were trimmed by 4 bases and 3 bases, with 13 bases remaining between them.

This clone was seen more than once but under ten times. This chain links TRBV5-1 with TRBJ1-2; tentative D call: TRBD1 (5 bases). The CDR3 contains 15 residues. From germline, CDR1 is SGHRS and CDR2 YFSETQ. With 0 bases removed from V and 5 bases from J, the gap between germline ends came to 14 bases. The CDR3 DNA sequence: TGCGCCAGCAGCTTGGCTTTGGCACCAGGGTATGGCTACACCTTC. It encodes CASSLALAPGYGYTF.

The gene calls are TRBV3-1 (or the pseudogene TRBV3-2) and TRBJ1-1; a possible D gene is TRBD1 (5 bases). CDR1 LGHDT and CDR2 YNNKEL come from the germline V gene (reference sequence). The CDR3 contains 13 residues. V was cut by 6 bases and J by 1 base, with 9 bases left in between. The CDR3 spells CASSRTRNTEAFF. The CDR3 DNA reads TGTGCCAGCAGTCGGACAAGGAACACTGAAGCTTTCTTT.

In this sample, this clone turned up a few times. The rearrangement joins TRBV5-1 to TRBJ1-6, with 9 bases lining up with TRBD1. Germline CDR1 reads SGHRS; CDR2 reads YFSETQ. V trimming: 3 bases; J trimming: 8 bases; junction bases outside the gene matches: 3. The CDR3 is 14 residues long. CDR3 nucleotide sequence: TGCGCCAGCAGCTCGGGACAGGGCGATTCACCCCTCCACTTT. The encoded protein is CASSSGQGDSPLHF.

The V call is TRBV19, the J call TRBJ1-1, with D perhaps TRBD1 (5 bases). CDR1 LNHDA and CDR2 SQIVND come from the germline V gene (reference sequence). Trimming took 3 bases from V and 4 from J, leaving 12 bases between them. CDR3 length: 14 residues. The CDR3 coding sequence is TGTGCCAGTAGTATTCCAGGGTGGGGCACTGAAGCTTTCTTT. It is translated as CASSIPGWGTEAFF.

The table lists this clone with a count of one. This chain connects TRBV9 to TRBJ2-5, with 12 bases fitting TRBD2. J lost 5 bases, V lost 1 base, and 9 bases had no gene match. This CDR3 has 17 residues. Germline values: CDR1 SGDLS, CDR2 YYNGEE. CDR3: CASSVTTSGSGVETQYF. CDR3 DNA sequence: TGTGCCAGCAGCGTAACGACTAGCGGGAGTGGGGTGGAGACCCAGTACTTC.

The chain links TRBV10-1 to TRBJ2-3; tentative D call: TRBD1 (6 bases). V gave up 6 bases and J gave up 10 bases, with 17 bases separating them. Germline values: CDR1 WNHNN, CDR2 SYGVQD (reference sequence). This CDR3 is built from 13 residues. CDR3 region: CASRHRVPLPQYF. CDR3 bases: TGCGCCAGCAGGCACAGGGTTCCACTTCCGCAGTATTTT.

The chain uses TRBV5-4 and TRBJ2-5; TRBD1 aligns across 8 bases. This CDR3 spans 14 amino acids. Germline lookup yields CDR1 SGHNT and CDR2 YYREEE (reference sequence). V trimming: 0 bases; J trimming: 4 bases; junction bases outside the gene matches: 2. CDR3 DNA: TGTGCCAGCAGCTTGGGCAGGGGGCGAGAGACCCAGTACTTC. Its protein product is CASSLGRGRETQYF.

This clone was counted once. The chain combines TRBV4-2 with TRBJ2-2, with 9 bases lining up with TRBD1. Germline lookup yields CDR1 LGHNA and CDR2 YNFKEQ. The CDR3 covers 16 residues. V was clipped by 0 bases and J by 5 bases; unmatched bases: 4. In DNA, the CDR3 is TGTGCCAGCAGCCAAGAGCGGACAGGGGCGACCGGGGAGCTGTTTTTT. Its translation: CASSQERTGATGELFF.

The chain uses TRBV3-1 (or the pseudogene TRBV3-2) and TRBJ1-5; D not certain. There are 14 residues in the CDR3. Germline V lookup: CDR1 LGHDT, CDR2 YNNKEL (reference sequence). Trimming left V 8 bases short and J 5 bases short, with 16 bases between. The CDR3 spells CASLPDTSYQPQHF. CDR3 nucleotide sequence: TGTGCCAGCCTCCCTGATACTTCCTATCAGCCCCAGCATTTT.

This chain uses TRBV11-3 with TRBJ2-1; 7 bases align to TRBD2. The CDR3 runs to 17 residues. Trimming took 3 bases from V and 3 from J; bases not matched to a gene: 11. Germline V gene sequence: CDR1 SGHNT, CDR2 YENEEA. The chain's CDR3 is CASSFGGLSGDYNEQFF. As DNA, the CDR3 is TGTGCCAGCAGCTTTGGCGGACTGAGCGGGGACTACAATGAGCAGTTCTTC.

The chain joins TRBV4-3 to TRBJ1-2; 7 positions agree with TRBD1. The CDR3 consists of 14 residues. V was pared by 6 bases and J by 4 bases, with 8 bases of the junction left unmatched. CDR1 and CDR2 from the germline V gene are LGHNA and YSLEER. CDR3 region: CASSRKGTVYGYTF. The CDR3 DNA follows: TGCGCCAGCAGTCGAAAAGGGACAGTCTATGGCTACACCTTC.

With regard to this clone: The junction departs from the called germline gene at one end, perhaps through a read error. The chain joins TRBV12-3 or TRBV12-4 to TRBJ2-3; D is uncertain. The CDR3 is made up of 11 amino acids. The DNA for the CDR3 is TGTGCCAGCAGCTTAGACGGTACGCAGTATTTT. As protein: CASSLDGTQYF.

In its sample, this clone was seen a few times. The CDR3 protein is CASSYSDRNNSPLHF. CDR3 bases: TGTGCCAGCAGTTACTCAGACAGGAATAATTCACCCCTCCACTTT. This rearrangement joins TRBV6-5 to TRBJ1-6; TRBD1 is a possible D gene (6 bases). Looked up from germline, CDR1 is MNHEY and CDR2 is SVGAGI. CDR3 length equals 15 residues. The V end was cut by 0 bases, the J end by 5 bases, with 8 bases between.

The rearrangement uses TRBV18 and TRBJ1-5; 7 bases line up with TRBD1. V dropped 3 bases and J dropped 3; count of bases not matched to a gene: 5. The CDR3 contains 15 residues. Germline V lookup: CDR1 KGHSH, CDR2 LQKENI. The DNA for the CDR3 is TGTGCCAGCTCACCTCCCGGGACAGCCAATCAGCCCCAGCATTTT. Translated: CASSPPGTANQPQHF.

This clone was found a few times. The chain carries TRBV6-2 or TRBV6-3 and TRBJ2-5; 9 bases line up with TRBD2. Germline values: CDR1 MNHEY, CDR2 SVGEGT. The CDR3 covers 16 residues. Germline trimming cut 5 bases from V and 5 bases from J; bases unmatched to any gene: 12. CDR3: CASSTPRLAGRETQYF. In nucleotides, the CDR3 is TGTGCCAGCAGTACCCCCCGTCTAGCGGGGAGGGAGACCCAGTACTTC.

The rearrangement links TRBV6-4 to TRBJ2-4; D may be TRBD1 (5 bases). The germline V gene encodes CDR1 MRHNA and CDR2 SNTAGT. The CDR3 consists of 13 residues. V shed 0 bases and J shed 9 bases, with 9 bases lying between them. The CDR3 DNA follows: TGTGCCAGCAGTGACTCGACGCAGGGCATTCAGTACTTC. Its translation: CASSDSTQGIQYF.

The chain employs TRBV7-9 and TRBJ2-1, with TRBD1 as a possible D gene (6 bases). Trimming took off 4 bases at V and 5 bases at J, with 12 bases between the two ends. The CDR3 sequence is 14 residues long. CDR1 is SEHNR and CDR2 is FQNEAQ in the germline V gene (reference sequence). CDR3 nucleotides: TGTGCCAGCAGCTGGACCCGGACAGACAATGAGCAGTTCTTC. Protein: CASSWTRTDNEQFF.

The chain carries TRBV18 and TRBJ2-1; a weak D match, TRBD2 (6 bases). V was clipped by 3 bases and J by 9 bases, with 9 bases between them. The CDR3 runs 12 residues. Germline lookup yields CDR1 KGHSH and CDR2 LQKENI. CDR3 nucleotides: TGTGCCAGCTCACCTACGCGGGGTGAGCAGTTCTTC. As protein: CASSPTRGEQFF.

A note on this clone: A much larger clonotype is one base distant, so this may be a read error. The gene calls are TRBV5-1 and TRBJ1-2; 8 bases agree with TRBD1. The CDR3 runs to 15 residues. Losses at the gene ends were 3 bases for V and 4 bases for J; bases not matched to a gene: 8. CDR1 is SGHRS, CDR2 YFSETQ, per germline. CDR3 protein: CASSCLTGEGYGYTF. The CDR3 nucleotides read TGCGCCAGCAGCTGCCTGACAGGGGAGGGCTATGGCTACACCTTC.

This clone has just a few counts. The chain carries TRBV20-1 and TRBJ1-6, with 9 nucleotides matching TRBD1. Germline trimming cut 3 bases from V and 0 bases from J; bases unmatched to any gene: 15. Germline V gives CDR1 DFQATT, CDR2 SNEGSKA (reference sequence). This CDR3 has 20 amino acids. The CDR3 protein is CSASPGQGNVWTSYNSPLHF. In DNA, the CDR3 is TGCAGTGCTAGTCCAGGACAGGGGAACGTCTGGACCTCCTATAATTCACCCCTCCACTTT.

V and J are TRBV5-1 and TRBJ2-3; 8 nucleotides agree with TRBD2. Germline V CDR1 and CDR2: SGHRS, YFSETQ. The CDR3 is 15 residues long. After removal of 2 bases from V and 3 bases from J, the junction contained 5 bases not matched to a gene. The CDR3 coding sequence is TGCGCCAGCAGCTTTAACGGGAGGGCTACAGATACGCAGTATTTT. Its translation: CASSFNGRATDTQYF.

This clone has a single count. The rearrangement joins TRBV3-1 (or the pseudogene TRBV3-2) to TRBJ1-2; 7 bases match TRBD1. This CDR3 comprises 14 residues. With 3 bases clipped from V and 6 bases from J, the junction kept 7 bases outside the gene matches. CDR1 and CDR2 from the germline V gene are LGHDT and YNNKEL (reference sequence). Here the CDR3 reads CASSHGEGANGYTF. CDR3 coding DNA: TGTGCCAGCAGCCACGGAGAGGGGGCGAATGGCTACACCTTC.